These 25 T cell receptor beta chains share one sample of origin, sequenced in a study of OX40 agonist ivuxolimab in advanced cancers. Some clones are missing from TCRdb's copy, which holds only in-frame ones; the method was immunoSEQ multiplex PCR. The sample lists tens of thousands of clones, about 81% occurring once. The sequences come from CD4+ or CD8+ T cells sorted from blood, collected in a trial of the OX40 agonist ivuxolimab. Receptors were obtained from an adult with an advanced solid tumor such as melanoma, head and neck, liver or kidney cancer.

This chain uses TRBV10-2 with TRBJ1-1; no firm D call. There are 13 residues in the CDR3. V was shortened by 2 bases and J by 7 bases, with 11 bases between the two germline ends. In germline, CDR1 is WSHSY, CDR2 SAAADI. CDR3 in DNA: TGCGCCAGCAGTGAGCTCGACGGGGATGAAGCTTTCTTT. Translating it yields CASSELDGDEAFF.

The gene calls are TRBV28 and TRBJ1-3; no firm D call. Looked up from germline, CDR1 is MDHEN and CDR2 is SYDVKM. V dropped 3 bases and J dropped 0 bases, with 6 bases sitting between them. The CDR3 consists of 14 residues. The CDR3 DNA is TGTGCCAGCAGTTTGTCAGGCTCTGGAAACACCATATATTTT. It yields the protein CASSLSGSGNTIYF.

V gene TRBV5-4 combines with J gene TRBJ2-6, with 7 nucleotides matching TRBD1. Germline lookup yields CDR1 SGHNT and CDR2 YYREEE (reference sequence). The CDR3 spans 17 residues. The J segment lost 0 bases and the V segment lost 4 bases, leaving 7 bases of the junction unmatched. CDR3 nucleotides: TGTGCCAGCAGCAGCGACAGGGAACTCTCTGGGGCCAACGTCCTGACTTTC. This gives the protein CASSSDRELSGANVLTF.

The rearrangement links TRBV9 to TRBJ2-3; perhaps TRBD2 as D (5 bases). The CDR3 covers 15 residues. The V end lost 1 base, the J end lost 4 bases, and 13 bases lay between the germline ends. Germline V gives CDR1 SGDLS, CDR2 YYNGEE. CDR3 bases: TGTGCCAGCAGCGTAACGGGTTTCGGGGCAGATACGCAGTATTTT. As protein: CASSVTGFGADTQYF.

V usage is TRBV7-2 and J usage is TRBJ2-2, with TRBD2 as a possible D gene (7 bases). The V gene lost 3 bases and the J gene lost 4 bases, with 12 bases spanning the gap. The CDR3 is made up of 15 amino acids. CDR1 and CDR2 from the germline V gene are SGHTA and FQGNSA. CDR3 protein: CASSLRGPTTGELFF. CDR3 nucleotides: TGTGCCAGCAGCTTGCGGGGGCCTACCACCGGGGAGCTGTTTTTT.

The chain links TRBV5-4 to TRBJ1-1; TRBD1 aligns across 11 bases. The junction had 16 bases not matched to a gene; V was cut back by 4 bases and J by 11 bases. Germline V gene data show CDR1 as SGHNT and CDR2 as YYREEE (reference sequence). This CDR3 has 16 amino acids. The CDR3 sequence: CASSNRTGGWELGAFF. The CDR3 region has the DNA TGTGCCAGCAGCAACCGGACAGGGGGCTGGGAATTGGGGGCTTTCTTT.

J is TRBJ1-2 and V is TRBV7-3; the D gene is possibly TRBD1 (6 bases). CDR3 size: 13 residues. The V gene's germline CDR1 is SGHTA and CDR2 FQGTGA. Between the trimmed V and J ends, which lost 6 bases and 6 bases, there was a span of 14 bases. CDR3 DNA sequence: TGTGCCAGCAGTCAGGGGATCGGGGATGGCTACACCTTC. This sequence encodes CASSQGIGDGYTF. The full variable domain, rest sourced from reference TRBV7-3 and TRBJ1-2, is GAGVSQTPSNKVTEKGKYVELRCDPISGHTALYWYRQSLGQGPEFLIYFQGTGAADDSGLPNDRFFAVRPEGSVSTLKIQRTERGDSAVYLCASSQGIGDGYTFGSGTRLTVV.

V is TRBV19 and J is TRBJ1-1, with D uncertain. The CDR3 is 15 amino acids. V gave up 5 bases and J gave up 3 bases, with 16 bases separating them. Germline V lookup: CDR1 LNHDA, CDR2 SQIVND (reference sequence). The CDR3 DNA reads TGTGCCAGTAGTTACGGACCTCTCGCGGACACTGAAGCTTTCTTT. Encoded protein: CASSYGPLADTEAFF.

The table lists this clone with a few counts. The chain is built from TRBV6-5 and TRBJ1-5, with D unclear. The CDR3 has 13 amino acids. CDR1 and CDR2 from the germline V gene are MNHEY and SVGAGI. The V and J ends lost 0 bases and 7 bases respectively, with 7 bases between them. The CDR3 spells CASSYSKSQPQHF. CDR3 coding DNA: TGTGCCAGCAGTTACTCGAAGAGCCAGCCCCAGCATTTT.

The V call is TRBV7-6, the J call TRBJ2-3; D is possibly TRBD1 (5 bases). CDR1 and CDR2 (germline): SGHVS, FNYEAQ. The CDR3 is 14 amino acids. The germline V and J ends were trimmed by 5 bases and 1 base, with 10 bases remaining between them. The CDR3 bases are TGTGCCAGCAGCAAAAGACAGCGCACAGATACGCAGTATTTT. Its translation: CASSKRQRTDTQYF.

The chain links TRBV5-4 to TRBJ2-3; possible D gene TRBD2, 7 bases. The V end lost 4 bases, the J end lost 5 bases, and 17 bases lay between the germline ends. This CDR3 comprises 15 residues. CDR1 is SGHNT and CDR2 is YYREEE in the germline V gene (reference sequence). The CDR3 coding sequence is TGTGCCAGCAGCCGGGCGGGGGCGGAAGTAGATACGCAGTATTTT. This translates into CASSRAGAEVDTQYF.

The chain couples TRBV15 to TRBJ1-2; TRBD1 matches 12 bases. The germline V gene has CDR1 LNHNV and CDR2 YYDKDF (reference sequence). This CDR3 is built from 16 residues. The J segment lost 6 bases and the V segment lost 1 base, leaving 6 bases of the junction unmatched. The CDR3 is CATSRGGTGGADGYTF. The CDR3 DNA reads as TGTGCCACCAGCAGAGGCGGGACAGGGGGCGCGGATGGCTACACCTTC.

The CDR3 loop reads CASSPTQGSSYEQYF. The CDR3 nucleotides read TGTGCCAGCAGTCCAACCCAGGGGAGCTCCTACGAGCAGTACTTC. This chain joins TRBV6-6 and TRBJ2-7, with TRBD1 as a possible D gene (6 bases). Germline CDR1 and CDR2: MNHNY and SVGAGI (reference sequence). Trimming removed 5 bases from V and 0 bases from J, with 14 bases in between. The CDR3 runs to 15 residues.

The rearrangement links TRBV7-8 to TRBJ1-5, with a weak D call TRBD1 (5 bases). The CDR3 spans 16 residues. In germline, CDR1 is SGHVS, CDR2 FQNEAQ. V shed 2 bases and J shed 1 base, with 12 bases lying between them. CDR3 nucleotide sequence: TGTGCCAGCAGCTTAAACGAGGGACGGAGCAATCAGCCCCAGCATTTT. Translated: CASSLNEGRSNQPQHF.

The chain employs TRBV27 and TRBJ2-7, with TRBD1 as a possible D gene (6 bases). The CDR3 runs 14 residues. Germline values: CDR1 MNHEY, CDR2 SMNVEV (reference sequence). Between the trimmed V and J ends, which lost 2 bases and 2 bases, there was a span of 10 bases. CDR3 residues: CASSLNRDTYEQYF. CDR3 nucleotides: TGTGCCAGCAGTTTAAACCGGGACACCTACGAGCAGTACTTC.

The rearrangement joins TRBV7-2 to TRBJ1-1; D gene unclear. Germline assignment: CDR1 SGHTA and CDR2 FQGNSA. The CDR3 is 14 amino acids. V gave up 1 base and J gave up 2 bases, with 8 bases separating them. CDR3 amino acids: CASSLVGRNTEAFF. The CDR3 nucleotides are TGTGCCAGCAGCTTAGTCGGCAGAAACACTGAAGCTTTCTTT.

V is TRBV4-1 and J is TRBJ1-1; D gene ambiguous. This CDR3 comprises 13 residues. Germline V gene sequence: CDR1 MGHRA, CDR2 YSYEKL. Trimming removed 3 bases at V and 7 bases at J, with 12 bases between. In DNA form, the CDR3 reads TGCGCCAGCAGCCACGACGTGGAGGGTGAAGCTTTCTTT. Its protein product is CASSHDVEGEAFF.

The J gene is TRBJ2-3, the V gene TRBV29-1; the match to TRBD2 covers 7 bases. V dropped 4 bases and J dropped 4; count of bases not matched to a gene: 5. The CDR3 is 13 residues long. The germline V gene encodes CDR1 SQVTM and CDR2 ANQGSEA. CDR3 DNA: TGCAGCGTTGGTGGGAGCGGGGCAGATACGCAGTATTTT. Residues: CSVGGSGADTQYF.

The gene calls are TRBV7-8 and TRBJ2-2; the D gene is possibly TRBD2 (5 bases). V shed 1 base and J shed 0 bases, with 9 bases lying between them. The CDR3 is 16 residues long. CDR1 and CDR2 (germline): SGHVS, FQNEAQ. The DNA of the CDR3 is TGTGCCAGCAGCTTAGGAGAGGGTTCGAACACCGGGGAGCTGTTTTTT. Its protein product is CASSLGEGSNTGELFF.

This clone showed up just a few times. V and J are TRBV5-5 and TRBJ1-2; possible D gene TRBD1, 5 bases. The V gene's germline CDR1 is SGHKS and CDR2 YYEKEE (reference sequence). This CDR3 region has 12 residues. Trimming pared 4 bases from V and 7 bases from J, leaving 11 bases between. In nucleotides, the CDR3 is TGTGCCAGCAGCCTTCCCGACAGTGGCTACACCTTC. This translates into CASSLPDSGYTF.

The chain uses TRBV6-5 and TRBJ2-3; 11 bases align to TRBD2. V shed 10 bases and J 6 bases; nucleotides not matched to a gene: 9. Germline CDR1 MNHEY, CDR2 SVGAGI. There are 14 residues in the CDR3. In nucleotides, the CDR3 is TGTGCCACTGGGACTAGCGGCTTCGGGGATACGCAGTATTTT. The encoded protein is CATGTSGFGDTQYF.

In its sample, this clone was seen a few times. The chain recombines TRBV30 with TRBJ2-2; the D gene is possibly TRBD2 (5 bases). V was trimmed by 5 bases and J by 6 bases, leaving 13 bases between them. Germline V gene sequence: CDR1 GTSNPN, CDR2 SVGIG (reference sequence). This CDR3 comprises 13 residues. The CDR3 DNA is TGTGCCTGGTCACTAGTTGCGGCCGGGGAGCTGTTTTTT. This codes for CAWSLVAAGELFF.

This clone was found a few times. The rearrangement links TRBV2 to TRBJ2-7; D tentatively reads TRBD1 or TRBD2 (5 bases each). This CDR3 comprises 14 residues. The germline V and J ends were trimmed by 5 bases and 0 bases, with 11 bases remaining between them. Germline values: CDR1 SNHLY, CDR2 FYNNEI. CDR3 residues: CASSWDQSSYEQYF. In DNA form, the CDR3 reads TGTGCCAGCAGTTGGGACCAGAGCTCCTACGAGCAGTACTTC.

The rearrangement uses TRBV19 and TRBJ2-5; D unclear. CDR3 length equals 12 residues. V was pared by 2 bases and J by 5 bases, with 6 bases between. Germline V gives CDR1 LNHDA, CDR2 SQIVND (reference sequence). DNA of the CDR3: TGTGCCAGTAGTATAACGAGGGAGACCCAGTACTTC. The encoded protein is CASSITRETQYF.

At least ten counts were recorded for this clone. V is TRBV6-7 and J is TRBJ2-1; TRBD2 agrees at 11 bases. TRBV6-7 is an ORF; its function is uncertain. There are 15 residues in the CDR3. The ends lost 2 bases at V and 3 bases at J; junction bases unmatched: 0. This chain's CDR3 is CASSYGTSGYNEQFF. In DNA, the CDR3 is TGTGCCAGCAGTTACGGGACTAGCGGCTACAATGAGCAGTTCTTC.